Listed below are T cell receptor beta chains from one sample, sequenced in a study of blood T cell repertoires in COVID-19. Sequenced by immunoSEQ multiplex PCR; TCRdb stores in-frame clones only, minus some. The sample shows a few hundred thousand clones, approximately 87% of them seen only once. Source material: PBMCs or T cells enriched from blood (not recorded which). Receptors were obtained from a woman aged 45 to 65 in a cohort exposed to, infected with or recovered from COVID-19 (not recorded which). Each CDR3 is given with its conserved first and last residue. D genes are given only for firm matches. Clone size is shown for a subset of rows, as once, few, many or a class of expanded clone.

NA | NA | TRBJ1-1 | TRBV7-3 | TGTGCCAGCAGCCCTTCGGGGGGTCAGATGAACACTGAAGCTTTCTTT | CASSPSGGQMNTEAFF
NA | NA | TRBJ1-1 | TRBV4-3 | TGCGCCAGCAGCCGAACAAGGAGCAAGCACTCTGAAGCTTTCTTT | CASSRTRSKHSEAFF
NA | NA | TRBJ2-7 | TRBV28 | TGTGCCAGCAACCAGGTGGCAGGGTACGACGAGCAGTACTTC | CASNQVAGYDEQYF
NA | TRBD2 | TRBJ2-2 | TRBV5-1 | TGCGCCAGCAGCGTGAATCTAGCGGGGGGAGCCGGGGAGCTGTTTTTT | CASSVNLAGGAGELFF
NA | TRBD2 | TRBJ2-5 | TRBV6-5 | TGTGCCAGCTGGCGGGGGGCGCAAGAGACCCAGTACTTC | CASWRGAQETQYF
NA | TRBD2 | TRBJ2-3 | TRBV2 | TGTGCCAGCAGTAAAAAGCGGGGGGGCCTCTCAGATACGCAGTATTTT | CASSKKRGGLSDTQYF
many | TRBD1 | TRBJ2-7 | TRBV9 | TGTGCCAGCAGCCCGACTACAGGGGACCCCTACGAGCAGTACTTC | CASSPTTGDPYEQYF
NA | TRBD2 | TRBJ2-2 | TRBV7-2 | TGTGCCAGCAGCTCGGGGGGCGGACTAGCGCTTGGCGGGGAGCTGTTTTTT | CASSSGGGLALGGELFF
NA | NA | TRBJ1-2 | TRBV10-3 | TGTGCCATCAGCGGGCTACAGGGCGTGCGTGGCTACACCTTC | CAISGLQGVRGYTF
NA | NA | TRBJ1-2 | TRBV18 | TGTGCCAGCTCACCCCCGGTGAGGAGTGAGAATGGCTACACCTTC | CASSPPVRSENGYTF
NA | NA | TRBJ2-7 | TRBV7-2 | TGTGCCAGCAGCTTAGGACAGGACTACGAGCAGTACTTC | CASSLGQDYEQYF
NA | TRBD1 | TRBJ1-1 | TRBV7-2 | TGTGCCAGCAGCTTAGTAAGACAGGGAGACACTGAAGCTTTCTTT | CASSLVRQGDTEAFF
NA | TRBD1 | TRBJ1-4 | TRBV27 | TGTGCCAGCAGCCACCGGACAGGAAATGAAAAACTGTTTTTT | CASSHRTGNEKLFF
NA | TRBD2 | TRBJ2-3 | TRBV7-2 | TGTGCCAGCAGCGCATCTAGCGGGGGGTTCACAGATACGCAGTATTTT | CASSASSGGFTDTQYF
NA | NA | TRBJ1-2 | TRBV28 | TGTGCCAGCAGTTTGGTTGGTCCCGGGGTTGGCTACACCTTC | CASSLVGPGVGYTF
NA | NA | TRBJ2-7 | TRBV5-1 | TGCGCCAGTAGACAGGCACACTCCTACGAGCAGTACTTC | CASRQAHSYEQYF
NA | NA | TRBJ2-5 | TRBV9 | TGTGCCAGCAGCGTAGGTGAGGGGGTGTGGGAGACCCAGTACTTC | CASSVGEGVWETQYF
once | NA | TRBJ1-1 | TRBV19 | TGTGCCAGTAGACCTCAGGGTCAAAACACTGAAGCTTTCTTT | CASRPQGQNTEAFF
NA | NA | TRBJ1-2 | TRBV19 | TGTGCCAGTAGTATACTTATTAGTAACTATGGCTACACCTTC | CASSILISNYGYTF
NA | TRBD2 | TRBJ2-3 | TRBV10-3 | TGTGCCATCAGTGTAGTAAGCGGGGGTTTCGCTTGGACAGATACGCAGTATTTT | CAISVVSGGFAWTDTQYF
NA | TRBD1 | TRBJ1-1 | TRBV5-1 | TGCGCCAGTAAGCCCGAGGGGGCATACACTGAAGCTTTCTTT | CASKPEGAYTEAFF
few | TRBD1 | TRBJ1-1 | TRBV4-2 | TGTGCCAGCAGCCCGCGACAGGGAGCCACTGAAGCTTTCTTT | CASSPRQGATEAFF
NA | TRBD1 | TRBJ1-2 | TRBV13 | TGTGCCAGCAGCTATAAGGGGACAGGGGTGGACGATGGCTACACCTTC | CASSYKGTGVDDGYTF
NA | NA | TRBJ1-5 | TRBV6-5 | TGTGCCAGCAGGCTGACAGCTGATAGCAATCAGCCCCAGCATTTT | CASRLTADSNQPQHF
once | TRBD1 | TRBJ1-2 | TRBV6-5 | TGTGCCAGCAGGAGACAGGGGGGAGCGAACTATGGCTACACCTTC | CASRRQGGANYGYTF
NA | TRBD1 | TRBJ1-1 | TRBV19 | TGTGCCAGTAGTCCGAGATGGACAGGGGATACTGAAGCTTTCTTT | CASSPRWTGDTEAFF
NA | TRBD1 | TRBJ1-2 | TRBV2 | TGTGCCAGCAGTGAAGGTTCAGGGGGGAATGGGGTAGGAGGCTACACCTTC | CASSEGSGGNGVGGYTF
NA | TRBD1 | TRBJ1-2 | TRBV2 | TGTGCCAGCAACGGACAGGGGGGGACCTATGGCTACACCTTC | CASNGQGGTYGYTF
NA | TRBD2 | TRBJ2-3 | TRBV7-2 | TGTGCCAGCAGCCCTCAGGTTGGGACTAAAAGCACAGATACGCAGTATTTT | CASSPQVGTKSTDTQYF
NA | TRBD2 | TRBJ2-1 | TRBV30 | TGTGCCTGGAGTAAGCGGGGTGGGATCGATGAGCAGTTCTTC | CAWSKRGGIDEQFF
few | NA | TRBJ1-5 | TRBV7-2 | TGTGCCAGCAGCTTCCGGTTGGGCAATCAGCCCCAGCATTTT | CASSFRLGNQPQHF
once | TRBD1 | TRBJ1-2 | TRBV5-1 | TGCGCCAGCAGCTTGGGGGGACAGGGGCGCTATGGCTACACCTTC | CASSLGGQGRYGYTF
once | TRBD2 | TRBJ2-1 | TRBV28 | TGTGCCAGCACTCCTGGACTAGCGGGGTATGAGCAGTTCTTC | CASTPGLAGYEQFF
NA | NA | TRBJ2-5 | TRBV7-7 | TGTGCTAGCAGCCTCGGACAGTCTCAAGAGACCCAGTACTTC | CASSLGQSQETQYF
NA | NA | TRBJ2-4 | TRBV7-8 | TGTGCCAGCAGCTCCCAGGGATTGGGAAACATTCAGTACTTC | CASSSQGLGNIQYF
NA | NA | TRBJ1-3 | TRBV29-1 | TGCAGCGTTGAAGACCTACATAGGGGTGGAAACACCATATATTTT | CSVEDLHRGGNTIYF
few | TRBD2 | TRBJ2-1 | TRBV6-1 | TGTGCCAGCAGTGAAGAGGCGGGGGGTCGTAGCTCCTACAATGAGCAGTTCTTC | CASSEEAGGRSSYNEQFF
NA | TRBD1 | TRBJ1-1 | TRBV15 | TGTGCCACCAGCAGAGAGGACAGGGGTACGGGCACTGAAGCTTTCTTT | CATSREDRGTGTEAFF
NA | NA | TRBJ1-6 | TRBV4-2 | TGTGCCAGCAGCCTAATCGTCGGGGGGCCTAATAATTCACCCCTCCACTTT | CASSLIVGGPNNSPLHF
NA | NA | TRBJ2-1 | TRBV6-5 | TGTGCCAGCAGTTACTCGATCGGGGAATGGTTCTTC | CASSYSIGEWFF
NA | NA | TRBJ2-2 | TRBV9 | TGTGCCAGCAGCGGCGTTTTCGCCGGGGAGCTGTTTTTT | CASSGVFAGELFF
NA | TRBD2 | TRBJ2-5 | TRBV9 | TGTGCCAGCAGCGTAGCAGCGGGGGGCGGTGAGACCCAGTACTTC | CASSVAAGGGETQYF
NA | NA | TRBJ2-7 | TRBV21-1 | TGTGCCAGCAGGAAGGGGCCTAAGGGGGAGCGCTTCGAGCAGTACTTC | CASRKGPKGERFEQYF
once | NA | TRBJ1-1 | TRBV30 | TGTGCCTGGAGTGTTGGTAGATCTCGGGAGGCTTTCTTT | CAWSVGRSREAFF